This T cell receptor beta chain was sequenced for a study of cytomegalovirus exposure and HLA in healthy donors. Primers: 60 Vbeta forward and 13 Jbeta reverse. Profiled with immunoSEQ multiplex PCR; TCRdb holds only in-frame clones, not every one. The specimen's table records approximately 140,000 clones. Unmatched junction bases numbered 6, after V lost 5 bases and J lost 6 bases. The CDR3 is 15 amino acids. Per germline, CDR1 SGHTA and CDR2 FQGNSA. The chain has TRBV7-2 and TRBJ2-1; 11 bases align to TRBD2. Source material: PBMCs. This sequence was found in a woman between 18 and 30 years old in good health and CMV-seronegative. CDR3 sequence reads: CASSRLGTSGNEQFF. For the CDR3, the DNA is TGTGCCAGCAGCCGCCTTGGGACTAGCGGCAATGAGCAGTTCTTC.